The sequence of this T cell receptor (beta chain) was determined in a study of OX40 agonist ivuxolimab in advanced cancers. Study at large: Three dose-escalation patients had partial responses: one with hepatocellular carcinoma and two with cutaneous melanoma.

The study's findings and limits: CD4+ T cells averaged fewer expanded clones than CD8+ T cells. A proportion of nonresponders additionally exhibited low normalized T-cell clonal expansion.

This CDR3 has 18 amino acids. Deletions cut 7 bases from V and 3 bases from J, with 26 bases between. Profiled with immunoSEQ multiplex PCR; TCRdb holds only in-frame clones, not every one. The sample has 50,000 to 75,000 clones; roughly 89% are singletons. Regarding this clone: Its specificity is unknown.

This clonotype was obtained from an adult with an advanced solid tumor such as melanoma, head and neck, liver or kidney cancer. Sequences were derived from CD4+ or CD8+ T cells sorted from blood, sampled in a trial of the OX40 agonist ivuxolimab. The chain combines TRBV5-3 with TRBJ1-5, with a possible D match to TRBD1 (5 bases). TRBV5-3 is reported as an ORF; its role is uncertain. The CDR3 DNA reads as TGTGCCAGATGTGGAGGGGATGGGGTAACACCATCCAATCAGCCCCAGCATTTT. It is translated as CARCGGDGVTPSNQPQHF.